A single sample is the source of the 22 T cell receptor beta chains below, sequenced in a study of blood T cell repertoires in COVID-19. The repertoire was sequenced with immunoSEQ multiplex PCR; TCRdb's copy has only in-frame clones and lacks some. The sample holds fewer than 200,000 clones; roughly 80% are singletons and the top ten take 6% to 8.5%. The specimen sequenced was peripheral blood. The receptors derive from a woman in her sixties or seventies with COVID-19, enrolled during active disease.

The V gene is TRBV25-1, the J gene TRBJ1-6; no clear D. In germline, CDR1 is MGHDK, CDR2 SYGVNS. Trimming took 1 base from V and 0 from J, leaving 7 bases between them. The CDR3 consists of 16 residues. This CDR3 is CASSELGSSYNSPLHF. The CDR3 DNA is TGTGCCAGCAGTGAATTGGGGAGCTCCTATAATTCACCCCTCCACTTT.

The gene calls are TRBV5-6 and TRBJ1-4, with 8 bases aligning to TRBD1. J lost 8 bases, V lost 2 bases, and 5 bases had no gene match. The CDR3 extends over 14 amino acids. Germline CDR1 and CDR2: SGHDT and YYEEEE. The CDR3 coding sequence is TGTGCCAGCAGCTTTCAGGGGGCTAGCGAAAAACTGTTTTTT. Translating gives CASSFQGASEKLFF.

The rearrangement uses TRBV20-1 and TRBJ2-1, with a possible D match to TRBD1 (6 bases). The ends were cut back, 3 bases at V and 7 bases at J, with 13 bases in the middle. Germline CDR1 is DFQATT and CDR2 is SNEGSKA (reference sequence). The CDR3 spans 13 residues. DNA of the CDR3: TGCAGTGCTAGTCCGGACAGCCTTAATGAGCAGTTCTTC. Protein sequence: CSASPDSLNEQFF.

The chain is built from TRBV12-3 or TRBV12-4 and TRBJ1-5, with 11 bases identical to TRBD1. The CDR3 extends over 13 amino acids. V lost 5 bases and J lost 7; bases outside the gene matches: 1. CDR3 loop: CASSGTGGQPQHF. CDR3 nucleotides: TGTGCCAGCAGTGGGACAGGGGGGCAGCCCCAGCATTTT.

CDR3 nucleotides: TGTGCCAGCAGCGCGACTAGCGGGAGTCCCGGGGAGCTGTTTTTT. Translation: CASSATSGSPGELFF. This rearrangement joins TRBV2 to TRBJ2-2, with 12 bases fitting TRBD2. Germline values: CDR1 SNHLY, CDR2 FYNNEI. V shed 6 bases, J shed 6 bases, and the junction held 5 bases outside the gene matches. There are 15 residues in the CDR3.

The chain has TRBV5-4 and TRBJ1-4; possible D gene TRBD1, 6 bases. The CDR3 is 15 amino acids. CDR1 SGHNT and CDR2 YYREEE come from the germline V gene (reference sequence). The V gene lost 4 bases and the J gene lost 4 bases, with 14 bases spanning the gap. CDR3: CASSPGVGDNEKLFF. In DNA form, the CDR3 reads TGTGCCAGCAGCCCAGGGGTGGGGGATAATGAAAAACTGTTTTTT.

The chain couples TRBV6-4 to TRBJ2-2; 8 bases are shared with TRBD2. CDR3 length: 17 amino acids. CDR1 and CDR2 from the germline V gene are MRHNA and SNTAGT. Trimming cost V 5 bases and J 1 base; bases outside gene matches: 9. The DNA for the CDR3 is TGTGCCAGCAGTCGCGAGACGGGAGGGATGAACACCGGGGAGCTGTTTTTT. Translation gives CASSRETGGMNTGELFF.

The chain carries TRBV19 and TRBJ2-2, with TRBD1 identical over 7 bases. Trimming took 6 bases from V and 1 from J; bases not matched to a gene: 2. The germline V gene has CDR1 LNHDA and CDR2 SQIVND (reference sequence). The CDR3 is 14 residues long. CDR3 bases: TGTGCCAGTAGACGGGACAGGAACACCGGGGAGCTGTTTTTT. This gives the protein CASRRDRNTGELFF. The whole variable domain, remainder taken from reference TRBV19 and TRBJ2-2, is DGGITQSPKYLFRKEGQNVTLSCEQNLNHDAMYWYRQDPGQGLRLIYYSQIVNDFQKGDIAEGYSVSREKKESFPLTVTSAQKNPTAFYLCASRRDRNTGELFFGEGSRLTVL.

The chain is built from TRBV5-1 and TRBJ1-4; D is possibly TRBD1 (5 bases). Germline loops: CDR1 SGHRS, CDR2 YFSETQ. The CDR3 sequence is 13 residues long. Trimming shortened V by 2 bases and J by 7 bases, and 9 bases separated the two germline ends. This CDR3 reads CASSFSGSEKLFF. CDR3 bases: TGCGCCAGCAGCTTCTCAGGGTCTGAAAAACTGTTTTTT.

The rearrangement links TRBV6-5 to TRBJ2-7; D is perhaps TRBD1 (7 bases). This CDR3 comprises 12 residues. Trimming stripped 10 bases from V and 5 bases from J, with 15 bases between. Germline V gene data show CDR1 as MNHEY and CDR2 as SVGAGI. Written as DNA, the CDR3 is TGTGCCACCCAGGGGGGCGGAAACGAGCAGTACTTC. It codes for CATQGGGNEQYF.

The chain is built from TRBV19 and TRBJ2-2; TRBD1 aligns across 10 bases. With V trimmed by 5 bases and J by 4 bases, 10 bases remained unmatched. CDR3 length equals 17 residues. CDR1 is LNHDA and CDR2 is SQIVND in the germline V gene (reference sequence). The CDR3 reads CASSLDRGRDFTGELFF. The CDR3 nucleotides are TGTGCCAGTAGTCTTGACAGGGGGCGAGATTTCACCGGGGAGCTGTTTTTT.

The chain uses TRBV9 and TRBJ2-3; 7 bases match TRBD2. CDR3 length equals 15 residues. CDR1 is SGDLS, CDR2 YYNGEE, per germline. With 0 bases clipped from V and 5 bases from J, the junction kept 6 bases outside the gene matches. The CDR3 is CASSVVGGSQDTQYF. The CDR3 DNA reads TGTGCCAGCAGCGTAGTGGGCGGGAGTCAAGATACGCAGTATTTT.

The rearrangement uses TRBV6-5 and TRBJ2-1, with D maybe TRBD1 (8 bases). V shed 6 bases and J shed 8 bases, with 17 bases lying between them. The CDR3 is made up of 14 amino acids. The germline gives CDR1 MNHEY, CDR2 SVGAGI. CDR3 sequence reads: CASRSGTGLYEQFF. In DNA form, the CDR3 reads TGTGCCAGCAGAAGCGGGACAGGACTCTATGAGCAGTTCTTC.

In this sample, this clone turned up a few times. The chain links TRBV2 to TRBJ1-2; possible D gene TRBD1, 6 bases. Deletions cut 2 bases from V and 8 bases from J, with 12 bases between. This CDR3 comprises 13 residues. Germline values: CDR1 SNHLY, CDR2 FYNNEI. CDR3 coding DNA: TGTGCCAGCAGTGAATCAGGGGTGGGAGGCTACACCTTC. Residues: CASSESGVGGYTF.

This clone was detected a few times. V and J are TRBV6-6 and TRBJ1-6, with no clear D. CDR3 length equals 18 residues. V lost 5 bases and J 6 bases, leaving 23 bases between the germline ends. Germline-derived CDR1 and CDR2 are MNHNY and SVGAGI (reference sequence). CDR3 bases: TGTGCCAGCAGTCTCGGGAGGACCGGTCGGATTCCTAATTCACCCCTCCACTTT. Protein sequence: CASSLGRTGRIPNSPLHF.

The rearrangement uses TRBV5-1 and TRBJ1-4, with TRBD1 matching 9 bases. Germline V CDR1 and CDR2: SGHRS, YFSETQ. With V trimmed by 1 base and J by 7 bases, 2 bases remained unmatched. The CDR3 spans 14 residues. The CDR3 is CASSLTGGLEKLFF. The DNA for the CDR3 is TGCGCCAGCAGCTTGACAGGGGGCCTTGAAAAACTGTTTTTT.

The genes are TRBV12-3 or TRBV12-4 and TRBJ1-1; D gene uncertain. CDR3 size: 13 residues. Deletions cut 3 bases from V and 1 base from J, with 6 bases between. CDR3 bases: TGTGCCAGCAGTTTTCACGGGAACACTGAAGCTTTCTTT. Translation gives CASSFHGNTEAFF.

This chain's CDR3 is CASSQVGLGGNTIYF. As DNA, the CDR3 is TGCGCCAGCAGCCAAGTGGGACTCGGGGGAAACACCATATATTTT. The gene calls are TRBV4-1 and TRBJ1-3; D might be TRBD1 (5 bases). The ends were cut back, 1 base at V and 4 bases at J, with 11 bases in the middle. This CDR3 is 15 amino acids long. The V gene's germline CDR1 is MGHRA and CDR2 YSYEKL.

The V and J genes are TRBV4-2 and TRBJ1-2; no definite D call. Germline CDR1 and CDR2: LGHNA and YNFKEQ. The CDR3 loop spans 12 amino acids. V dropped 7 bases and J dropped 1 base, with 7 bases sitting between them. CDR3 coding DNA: TGTGCCAGCATAACTTATAACTATGGCTACACCTTC. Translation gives CASITYNYGYTF.

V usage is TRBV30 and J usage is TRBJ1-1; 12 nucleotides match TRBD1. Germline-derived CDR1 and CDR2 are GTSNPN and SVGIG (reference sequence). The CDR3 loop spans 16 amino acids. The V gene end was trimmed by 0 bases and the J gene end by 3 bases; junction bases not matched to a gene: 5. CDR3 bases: TGTGCCTGGAGTGTGGGGACAGGGGGCACATACACTGAAGCTTTCTTT. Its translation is CAWSVGTGGTYTEAFF.

CDR3 loop: CASRNNRASPLHF. In nucleotides, the CDR3 is TGTGCCAGCAGGAATAACAGGGCCTCACCCCTCCACTTT. J is TRBJ1-6 and V is TRBV7-2; TRBD1 might be the D (6 bases). CDR3 length equals 13 residues. Germline CDR1 is SGHTA and CDR2 is FQGNSA. Trimming took off 6 bases at V and 10 bases at J, with 13 bases between the two ends.

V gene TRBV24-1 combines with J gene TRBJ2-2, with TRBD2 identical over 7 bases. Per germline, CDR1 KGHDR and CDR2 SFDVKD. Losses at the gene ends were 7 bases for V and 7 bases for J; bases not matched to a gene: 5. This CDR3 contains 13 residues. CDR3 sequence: CATSLREYGELFF. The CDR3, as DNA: TGTGCCACCAGCCTGCGGGAGTACGGGGAGCTGTTTTTT.